This TCR beta chain was sequenced during a study of cytomegalovirus exposure and HLA in healthy donors. Researchers ran the PCR with 60 Vbeta and 13 Jbeta primers. Per the original data handling: About 11 million of 75 million to 85 million unique TCR beta chains were shared, per a later count. The assay was immunoSEQ multiplex PCR, and TCRdb's table has in-frame clones only and misses some. V, J and clone size were drawn from that table, and D and trimming were deduced from the DNA. The sample lists some 70,000 clones; roughly 69% were seen once. This CDR3 region has 15 residues. V was cut by 2 bases and J by 6 bases, with 14 bases left in between. Germline V gives CDR1 SGHRS, CDR2 YFSETQ.

This receptor was obtained from a woman in her 50s in good health and CMV-seronegative. This chain connects TRBV5-1 to TRBJ1-4; D not certain. Sequenced input: PBMCs. The DNA for the CDR3 is TGCGCCAGCAGCTTCGTTAGCCCCACATATGAAAAACTGTTTTTT. Amino acids: CASSFVSPTYEKLFF.